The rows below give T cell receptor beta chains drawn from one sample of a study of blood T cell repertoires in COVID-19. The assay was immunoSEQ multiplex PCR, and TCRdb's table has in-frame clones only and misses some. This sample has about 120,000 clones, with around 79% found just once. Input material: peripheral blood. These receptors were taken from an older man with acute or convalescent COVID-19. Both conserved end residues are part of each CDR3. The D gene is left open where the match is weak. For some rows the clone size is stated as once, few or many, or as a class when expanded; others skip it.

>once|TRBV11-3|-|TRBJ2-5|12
CASSLLQETQYF
TGTGCCAGCAGCTTACTTCAAGAGACCCAGTACTTC
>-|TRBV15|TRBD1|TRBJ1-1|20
CATSRDTLPGTGRYDTEAFF
TGTGCCACCAGCAGAGATACCTTGCCCGGGACAGGGAGGTACGACACTGAAGCTTTCTTT
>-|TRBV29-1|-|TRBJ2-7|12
CSVEEGRTEQYF
TGCAGCGTTGAAGAGGGTCGGACAGAGCAGTACTTC
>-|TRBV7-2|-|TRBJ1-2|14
CASSFTGSDYGFTF
TGTGCCAGCAGCTTTACAGGTTCGGACTATGGCTTCACCTTC
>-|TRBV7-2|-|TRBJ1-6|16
CASSLILGRYNSPLHF
TGTGCCAGCAGCTTGATCCTGGGCAGGTATAATTCACCCCTCCACTTT
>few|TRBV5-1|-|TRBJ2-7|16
CASSSGPRGLRAEQYF
TGCGCCAGCAGCTCGGGCCCTAGGGGCCTTCGGGCCGAGCAGTACTTC
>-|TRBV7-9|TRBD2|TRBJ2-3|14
CASTPKRGTDTQYF
TGTGCCAGCACCCCAAAGCGGGGGACAGATACGCAGTATTTT
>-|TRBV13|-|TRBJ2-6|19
CASSRIGSSTLSGANVLTF
TGTGCCAGCAGCCGAATCGGTTCATCAACGCTCTCTGGGGCCAACGTCCTGACTTTC
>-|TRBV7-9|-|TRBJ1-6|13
CASSRGTRSPLHF
TGTGCCAGCAGCAGAGGGACACGCTCACCCCTCCACTTT
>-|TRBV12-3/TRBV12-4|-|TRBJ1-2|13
CASSRTAVYGYTF
TGTGCCAGCAGCCGGACTGCGGTCTATGGCTACACCTTC
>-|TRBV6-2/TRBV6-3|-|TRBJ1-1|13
CASSYIPNTEAFF
TGTGCCAGCAGTTATATTCCGAACACTGAAGCTTTCTTT
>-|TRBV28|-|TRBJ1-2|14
CATNRAGLRDGYTF
TGTGCCACCAACAGGGCAGGCCTCAGAGATGGCTACACCTTC
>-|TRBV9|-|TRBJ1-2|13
CASSQQANYGYTF
TGTGCCAGCAGCCAACAAGCTAACTATGGCTACACCTTC
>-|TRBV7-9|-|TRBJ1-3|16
CASSLKKGDPGNTIYF
TGTGCCAGCAGCTTAAAAAAAGGGGATCCGGGAAACACCATATATTTT
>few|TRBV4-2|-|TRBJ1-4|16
CASSQPTAGAGEKLFF
TGTGCCAGCAGCCAACCTACGGCAGGGGCTGGTGAAAAACTGTTTTTT
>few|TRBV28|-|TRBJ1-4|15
CASSVDPGVREKLFF
TGTGCCAGCAGTGTGGACCCGGGGGTGCGTGAAAAACTGTTTTTT
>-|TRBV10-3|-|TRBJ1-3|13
CAIGNSSGNTIYF
TGTGCCATCGGCAACAGCTCTGGAAACACCATATATTTT
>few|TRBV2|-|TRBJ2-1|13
CASSVRQNNEQFF
TGTGCCAGCTCCGTGAGGCAGAACAATGAGCAGTTCTTC
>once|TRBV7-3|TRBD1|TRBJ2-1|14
CASSPDRTYNEQFF
TGTGCCAGCAGCCCGGACAGGACCTACAATGAGCAGTTCTTC
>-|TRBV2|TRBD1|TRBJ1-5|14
CASSTDRGEQPQHF
TGTGCCAGCAGTACGGACAGGGGGGAACAGCCCCAGCATTTT
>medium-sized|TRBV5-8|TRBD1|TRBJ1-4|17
CASRVHLTGATNEKLFF
TGTGCCAGCAGGGTACACCTGACAGGGGCAACTAATGAAAAACTGTTTTTT
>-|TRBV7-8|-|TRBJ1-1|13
CASSFDRQTEAFF
TGTGCCAGCAGCTTCGACAGGCAGACTGAAGCTTTCTTT
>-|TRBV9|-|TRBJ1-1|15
CASSVAGLGGTEAFF
TGTGCCAGCAGCGTAGCCGGACTCGGGGGGACTGAAGCTTTCTTT
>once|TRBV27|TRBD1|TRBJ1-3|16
CASSPPDRRWVDTIYF
TGTGCCAGCAGTCCCCCGGACAGGCGATGGGTAGACACCATATATTTT
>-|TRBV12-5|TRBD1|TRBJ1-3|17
CASGLGTGTFSGNTIYF
TGTGCTAGTGGCCTTGGGACAGGAACTTTCTCTGGAAACACCATATATTTT
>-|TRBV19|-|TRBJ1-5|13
CASSVPGIQPQHF
TGTGCCAGTAGTGTCCCAGGGATTCAGCCCCAGCATTTT
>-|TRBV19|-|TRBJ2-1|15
CASSQSGYSYNEQFF
TGTGCCAGTAGTCAAAGCGGGTACTCCTACAATGAGCAGTTCTTC
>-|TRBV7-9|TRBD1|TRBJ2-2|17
CASSAWTGGPRPWELFF
TGTGCCAGCAGCGCTTGGACAGGGGGCCCGCGGCCATGGGAGCTGTTTTTT
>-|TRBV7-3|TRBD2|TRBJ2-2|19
CASSQHSIASGGNTGELFF
TGTGCCAGCAGTCAACACTCAATAGCTAGCGGGGGGAACACCGGGGAGCTGTTTTTT
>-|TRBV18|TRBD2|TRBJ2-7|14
CASSRLADTYEQYF
TGTGCCAGCTCGCGACTAGCCGACACCTACGAGCAGTACTTC
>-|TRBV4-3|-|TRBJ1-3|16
CASSQQYRATGNTIYF
TGCGCCAGCAGCCAACAATACAGGGCGACTGGAAACACCATATATTTT
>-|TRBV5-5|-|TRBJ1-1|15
CASTSHQGMNTEAFF
TGTGCCAGCACCTCCCATCAGGGAATGAACACTGAAGCTTTCTTT
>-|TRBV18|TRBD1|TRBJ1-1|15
CASSPGQGIGTEAFF
TGTGCCAGCTCACCGGGACAGGGGATAGGCACTGAAGCTTTCTTT
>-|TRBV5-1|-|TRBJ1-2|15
CASSSTVGPNYGYTF
TGCGCCAGCAGCTCCACAGTGGGTCCTAACTATGGCTACACCTTC
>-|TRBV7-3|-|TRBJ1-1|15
CASSLLGQSNTEAFF
TGTGCCAGCAGCCTCTTGGGACAATCGAACACTGAAGCTTTCTTT
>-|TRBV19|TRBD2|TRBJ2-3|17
CASSIVTSGLYTDTQYF
TGTGCCAGTAGTATAGTAACTAGCGGGTTATACACAGATACGCAGTATTTT
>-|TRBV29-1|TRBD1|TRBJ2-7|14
CSVGLTGALMEQYF
TGCAGCGTTGGCCTGACAGGGGCCCTGATGGAGCAGTACTTC